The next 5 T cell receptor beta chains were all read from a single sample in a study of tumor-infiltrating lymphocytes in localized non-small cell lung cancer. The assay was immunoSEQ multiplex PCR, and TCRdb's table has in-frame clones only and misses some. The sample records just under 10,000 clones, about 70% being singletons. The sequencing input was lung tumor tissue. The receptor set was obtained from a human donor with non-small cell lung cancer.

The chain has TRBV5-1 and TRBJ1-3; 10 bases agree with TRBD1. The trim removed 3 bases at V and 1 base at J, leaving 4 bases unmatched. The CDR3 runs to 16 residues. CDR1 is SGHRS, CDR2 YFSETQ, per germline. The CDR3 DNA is TGCGCCAGCAGCTCCGGGACAGGGGCTTCTGGAAACACCATATATTTT. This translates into CASSSGTGASGNTIYF.

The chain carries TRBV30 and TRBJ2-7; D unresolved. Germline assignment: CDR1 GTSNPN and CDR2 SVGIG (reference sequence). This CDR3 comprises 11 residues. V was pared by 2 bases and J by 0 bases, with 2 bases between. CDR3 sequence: CAWSHSYEQYF. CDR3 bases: TGTGCCTGGAGTCACTCCTACGAGCAGTACTTC.

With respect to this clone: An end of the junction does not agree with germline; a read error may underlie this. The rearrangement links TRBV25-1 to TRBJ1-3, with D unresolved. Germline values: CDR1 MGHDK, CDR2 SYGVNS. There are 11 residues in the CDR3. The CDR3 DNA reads TGTGCCAGCAGTGCGGGAACCACCATATATTTT. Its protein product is CASSAGTTIYF.

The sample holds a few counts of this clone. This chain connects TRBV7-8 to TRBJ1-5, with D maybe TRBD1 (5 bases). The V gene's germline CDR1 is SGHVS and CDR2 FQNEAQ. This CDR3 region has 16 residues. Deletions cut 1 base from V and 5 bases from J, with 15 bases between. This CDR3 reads CASSLEGPWSYQPQHF. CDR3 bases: TGTGCCAGCAGCTTAGAGGGACCGTGGAGTTATCAGCCCCAGCATTTT.

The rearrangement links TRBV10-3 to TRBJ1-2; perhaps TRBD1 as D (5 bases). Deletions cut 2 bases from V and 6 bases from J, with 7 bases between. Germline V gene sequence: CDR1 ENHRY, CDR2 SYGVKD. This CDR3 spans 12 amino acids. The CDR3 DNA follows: TGTGCCATCAGTGAGGGGGCGGATGGCTACACCTTC. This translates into CAISEGADGYTF.